The entry below describes one T cell receptor beta chain. Its antigen is currently unknown. The CDR3 is 16 amino acids. V shed 5 bases and J 4 bases; nucleotides not matched to a gene: 10. CDR1 is SGHRS and CDR2 is YFSETQ in the germline V gene. The data originate from a study of graft-versus-host responses after intestinal transplantation. Study-level background: Transplant types were multivisceral, liver-intestinal, or isolated intestinal. Once they had received anti-thymocyte globulin induction, all recipients took tacrolimus and steroids for approximately 3 years. Study findings and constraints: Graft-versus-host to host-versus-graft clonal ratios in allografts were high in patients with graft-donor T cell macrochimerism. Declines in HvG clones occurring early post-transplant were associated with peak circulating GvH clone levels.

TCRdb's table, derived via immunoSEQ multiplex PCR, lists solely in-frame clones and lacks some. This table has about 100,000 clones, 87% appearing once. Sequences were derived from unstimulated CD4+ T cells sorted from spleen or lymph node cells, sampled before transplant. The TCR was taken from a human donor who was the organ donor for an intestinal transplant. The rearrangement uses TRBV5-1 and TRBJ1-4; 8 positions agree with TRBD1. CDR3 in DNA: TGCGCCAGCAGGAGTCGACCGGGACAGGTTAATGAAAAACTGTTTTTT. This gives the protein CASRSRPGQVNEKLFF. The whole variable domain, filled in from reference TRBV5-1 and TRBJ1-4, reads KAGVTQTPRYLIKTRGQQVTLSCSPISGHRSVSWYQQTPGQGLQFLFEYFSETQRNKGNFPGRFSGRQFSNSRSEMNVSTLELGDSALYLCASRSRPGQVNEKLFFGSGTQLSVL.